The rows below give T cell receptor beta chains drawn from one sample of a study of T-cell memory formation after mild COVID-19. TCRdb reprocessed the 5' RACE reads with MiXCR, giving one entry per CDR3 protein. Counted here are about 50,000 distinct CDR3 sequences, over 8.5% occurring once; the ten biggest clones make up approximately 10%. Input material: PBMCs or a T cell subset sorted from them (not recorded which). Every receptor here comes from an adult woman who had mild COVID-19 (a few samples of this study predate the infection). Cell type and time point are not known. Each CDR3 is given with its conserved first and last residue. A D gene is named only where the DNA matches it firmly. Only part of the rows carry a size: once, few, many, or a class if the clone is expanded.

CDR3 DNA: TGTGCCAGCAGCCGCGGTGGCGGGGGGGCCGTGGATACGCAGTATTTT
CDR3 protein: CASSRGGGGAVDTQYF
V gene: TRBV6-5
CDR3 length: 16
D gene: TRBD2
clone size: few
J gene: TRBJ2-3

CDR3 DNA: TGCAGCGTTGAAGACCCGGTGGGCAGAGGTAATGAGCAGTTCTTC
CDR3 protein: CSVEDPVGRGNEQFF
V gene: TRBV29-1
CDR3 length: 15
D gene: NA
clone size: many
J gene: TRBJ2-1

CDR3 DNA: TGTGCCAGCAGCCTACCAAATACGCAGTATTTT
CDR3 protein: CASSLPNTQYF
V gene: TRBV7-2
CDR3 length: 11
D gene: NA
clone size: few
J gene: TRBJ2-3

CDR3 DNA: TGTGCCAGCAGCTTACAGGTGTCGGTGGAGCAGTTCTTC
CDR3 protein: CASSLQVSVEQFF
V gene: TRBV7-2
CDR3 length: 13
D gene: NA
clone size: NA
J gene: TRBJ2-1

CDR3 DNA: TGTGCCAGCAGTCCTCTAGCGGGGACCTACAATGAGCAGTTCTTC
CDR3 protein: CASSPLAGTYNEQFF
V gene: TRBV12-3/TRBV12-4
CDR3 length: 15
D gene: TRBD2
clone size: many
J gene: TRBJ2-1

CDR3 DNA: TGCGCCAGCAGCCATGACAAAAACACAGATACGCAGTATTTT
CDR3 protein: CASSHDKNTDTQYF
V gene: TRBV5-1
CDR3 length: 14
D gene: NA
clone size: NA
J gene: TRBJ2-3

CDR3 DNA: TGTGCCAGCAGTGAATTGGGTAGGATCCGGGCCGGGGAGCTGTTTTTT
CDR3 protein: CASSELGRIRAGELFF
V gene: TRBV6-1
CDR3 length: 16
D gene: NA
clone size: NA
J gene: TRBJ2-2

CDR3 DNA: TGTGCCAGCAACGGGATGGCGTGGGATACGCAGTATTTT
CDR3 protein: CASNGMAWDTQYF
V gene: TRBV7-9
CDR3 length: 13
D gene: NA
clone size: many
J gene: TRBJ2-3

CDR3 DNA: TGCGCCAGCAACTCGGGACTGAAGGTCTACAATGAGCAGTTCTTC
CDR3 protein: CASNSGLKVYNEQFF
V gene: TRBV5-1
CDR3 length: 15
D gene: NA
clone size: NA
J gene: TRBJ2-1

CDR3 DNA: TGTGCCAGCAGTCCAGACTGGCACACAAAAAACAATGAGCAGTTCTTC
CDR3 protein: CASSPDWHTKNNEQFF
V gene: TRBV27
CDR3 length: 16
D gene: NA
clone size: NA
J gene: TRBJ2-1

CDR3 DNA: TGTGCCAGCGGGAAGGGGCCTAGCGGGTCCTTTGAGCAGTTCTTC
CDR3 protein: CASGKGPSGSFEQFF
V gene: TRBV9
CDR3 length: 15
D gene: TRBD2
clone size: NA
J gene: TRBJ2-1

CDR3 DNA: TGCAGCGTTGATGGGCCAGGCTCCTACGAGCAGTACTTC
CDR3 protein: CSVDGPGSYEQYF
V gene: TRBV29-1
CDR3 length: 13
D gene: NA
clone size: NA
J gene: TRBJ2-7

CDR3 DNA: TGCGCCAGCAGCCAAGAAATCGGGACAGTCTATGGCTACACCTTC
CDR3 protein: CASSQEIGTVYGYTF
V gene: TRBV4-3
CDR3 length: 15
D gene: TRBD1
clone size: few
J gene: TRBJ1-2

CDR3 DNA: TGCAGCGTTGAAACCCCACCGCTGGGAGGCGGCTACACCTTC
CDR3 protein: CSVETPPLGGGYTF
V gene: TRBV29-1
CDR3 length: 14
D gene: NA
clone size: many
J gene: TRBJ1-2

CDR3 DNA: TGCAGTGCCCGGCGGAACACCGGGGAGCTGTTTTTT
CDR3 protein: CSARRNTGELFF
V gene: TRBV20-1
CDR3 length: 12
D gene: NA
clone size: few
J gene: TRBJ2-2

CDR3 DNA: TGCAGTGCTAGAGAGGGTGCAGGGGGCGAGCAGTACTTC
CDR3 protein: CSAREGAGGEQYF
V gene: TRBV20-1
CDR3 length: 13
D gene: TRBD1
clone size: NA
J gene: TRBJ2-7

CDR3 DNA: TGTGCCAGCAGCTTAAGGACTACCTCAGGAGAGCAGTACTTC
CDR3 protein: CASSLRTTSGEQYF
V gene: TRBV7-8
CDR3 length: 14
D gene: NA
clone size: many
J gene: TRBJ2-7

CDR3 DNA: TGTGCCGCGGGACGGGACAGGGCTCAGCCCCAGCATTTT
CDR3 protein: CAAGRDRAQPQHF
V gene: TRBV6-5
CDR3 length: 13
D gene: TRBD1
clone size: many
J gene: TRBJ1-5

CDR3 DNA: TGCGCCAGCAGACGGACAGGGTTCACTGAAGCTTTCTTT
CDR3 protein: CASRRTGFTEAFF
V gene: TRBV4-1
CDR3 length: 13
D gene: TRBD1
clone size: few
J gene: TRBJ1-1

CDR3 DNA: TGTGCCAGCAGCGTCGTCCAGGGGGGGTCCAGGAACACTGAAGCTTTCTTT
CDR3 protein: CASSVVQGGSRNTEAFF
V gene: TRBV9
CDR3 length: 17
D gene: TRBD1
clone size: many
J gene: TRBJ1-1

CDR3 DNA: TGTGCCAGCAGCTTGGACCCATGGACGGGACACGCGAACACTGAAGCTTTCTTT
CDR3 protein: CASSLDPWTGHANTEAFF
V gene: TRBV7-2
CDR3 length: 18
D gene: NA
clone size: few
J gene: TRBJ1-1

CDR3 DNA: TGTGCCAGCAGCCCCGGTCATAGATCCTATAATTCACCCCTCCACTTT
CDR3 protein: CASSPGHRSYNSPLHF
V gene: TRBV6-5
CDR3 length: 16
D gene: NA
clone size: NA
J gene: TRBJ1-6

CDR3 DNA: TGCAGTGCTAGAGGAGGAGGGGACACTGAAGCTTTCTTT
CDR3 protein: CSARGGGDTEAFF
V gene: TRBV20-1
CDR3 length: 13
D gene: NA
clone size: many
J gene: TRBJ1-1

CDR3 DNA: TGCAGCGCCCCTAACTGGGGAGGCGGCACTGAAGCTTTCTTT
CDR3 protein: CSAPNWGGGTEAFF
V gene: TRBV29-1
CDR3 length: 14
D gene: NA
clone size: many
J gene: TRBJ1-1

CDR3 DNA: TGTGCCAGCAGCTTATCGGACTTGGGTGTGGGCACCATATATTTT
CDR3 protein: CASSLSDLGVGTIYF
V gene: TRBV7-9
CDR3 length: 15
D gene: NA
clone size: few
J gene: TRBJ1-3

CDR3 DNA: TGTGCCAGCAGCGGTTTCCCCGAGGCGAATAATGAGCAGTTCTTC
CDR3 protein: CASSGFPEANNEQFF
V gene: TRBV9
CDR3 length: 15
D gene: NA
clone size: few
J gene: TRBJ2-1

CDR3 DNA: TGTGCCAGCAGCTTTAGCCGGGCTAGAGGTTACAATGAGCAGTTCTTC
CDR3 protein: CASSFSRARGYNEQFF
V gene: TRBV7-9
CDR3 length: 16
D gene: NA
clone size: many
J gene: TRBJ2-1

CDR3 DNA: TGCAGTGCTAGAGGGGGCGACAGGGGGGACTCCTACGAGCAGTACTTC
CDR3 protein: CSARGGDRGDSYEQYF
V gene: TRBV20-1
CDR3 length: 16
D gene: TRBD1
clone size: NA
J gene: TRBJ2-7

CDR3 DNA: TGTGCCAGCAATATCGGGGGGATCGGCTACACCTTC
CDR3 protein: CASNIGGIGYTF
V gene: TRBV12-3/TRBV12-4
CDR3 length: 12
D gene: NA
clone size: many
J gene: TRBJ1-2

CDR3 DNA: TGTGCCAGGTCGGACGGTGGACTAGGGACTTACAATGAGCAGTTCTTC
CDR3 protein: CARSDGGLGTYNEQFF
V gene: TRBV2
CDR3 length: 16
D gene: TRBD2
clone size: NA
J gene: TRBJ2-1

CDR3 DNA: TGTGCCAGCAGCCCGGGGCCGAGAGGGGTGCAACCCACAGATACGCAGTATTTT
CDR3 protein: CASSPGPRGVQPTDTQYF
V gene: TRBV6-2/TRBV6-3
CDR3 length: 18
D gene: NA
clone size: NA
J gene: TRBJ2-3

CDR3 DNA: TGTGCCAGCAGCTTATTTGCGGGCTACGAGCAGTACTTC
CDR3 protein: CASSLFAGYEQYF
V gene: TRBV11-3
CDR3 length: 13
D gene: NA
clone size: few
J gene: TRBJ2-7

CDR3 DNA: TGTGCCAGCAGACCAGAGTACCTAGATACGCAGTATTTT
CDR3 protein: CASRPEYLDTQYF
V gene: TRBV12-3/TRBV12-4
CDR3 length: 13
D gene: NA
clone size: many
J gene: TRBJ2-3

CDR3 DNA: TGCAGTGCTAGAGATCACTCCGGATCTTCCTACGAGCAGTACTTC
CDR3 protein: CSARDHSGSSYEQYF
V gene: TRBV20-1
CDR3 length: 15
D gene: NA
clone size: many
J gene: TRBJ2-7

CDR3 DNA: TGCAGTGCCGTCCCCGGGGAGCCCTACGAGCAGTACTTC
CDR3 protein: CSAVPGEPYEQYF
V gene: TRBV20-1
CDR3 length: 13
D gene: NA
clone size: many
J gene: TRBJ2-7

CDR3 DNA: TGCGCCAGCAGTCAGTCGGGACTCTTTACGCAGTATTTT
CDR3 protein: CASSQSGLFTQYF
V gene: TRBV23-1
CDR3 length: 13
D gene: NA
clone size: NA
J gene: TRBJ2-3

CDR3 DNA: TGTGCCAGCAGTGACGGGGCCGCGGGTTTTGAGACCCAGTACTTC
CDR3 protein: CASSDGAAGFETQYF
V gene: TRBV25-1
CDR3 length: 15
D gene: NA
clone size: few
J gene: TRBJ2-5

CDR3 DNA: TGTGCCAGCAGCGTAATCGGGGATACGCAGTATTTT
CDR3 protein: CASSVIGDTQYF
V gene: TRBV7-9
CDR3 length: 12
D gene: NA
clone size: few
J gene: TRBJ2-3

CDR3 DNA: TGCGCCAGCAGCCGATCAGACCTTCCCTTGGGGCTCACTGAAGCTTTCTTT
CDR3 protein: CASSRSDLPLGLTEAFF
V gene: TRBV4-3
CDR3 length: 17
D gene: NA
clone size: few
J gene: TRBJ1-1